This T cell receptor beta chain was found in a study of spatial heterogeneity in lung cancer. From the 5' RACE reads, TCRdb called clonotypes with MiXCR, one entry per CDR3 protein. The table lists 25,000 or so distinct CDR3 sequences, approximately 3.3% of them singletons. This clonotype appeared many times. The CDR3 is 12 amino acids. Germline V CDR1 and CDR2: LNHDA, SQIVND (reference sequence). The ends were cut back, 5 bases at V and 5 bases at J, with 7 bases in the middle. Noted time point: sample taken at primary tumor resection. The donors, around 72 patients with untreated early-stage non-small cell lung cancer, provided the samples.

The sequenced sample was PBMCs, obtained at surgery. The clonotype was recovered from a female donor with early-stage non-small cell lung cancer. The chain couples TRBV19 to TRBJ2-1; D gene uncertain. For the CDR3, the DNA is TGTGCCAGTAGTTTCATGAACAATGAGCAGTTCTTC. Amino acids: CASSFMNNEQFF.